The present entry profiles one T cell receptor beta chain with its context. V shed 7 bases, J shed 2 bases, and the junction held 6 bases outside the gene matches. CDR1 is GTSNPN, CDR2 SVGIG, per germline (reference sequence). The CDR3 is made up of 14 amino acids. Generated by immunoSEQ multiplex PCR, the TCRdb table keeps only in-frame clones and is missing some. This table holds 200,000 to 250,000 clones, roughly 90% found once. The data derive from a study of blood T cell repertoires in COVID-19. Study-level background: Acute and convalescent COVID-19 specimens originated in the United States, Italy and Spain. T cells, B-cell-depleted T cells, or PBMCs supplied cDNA or gDNA.

Sequenced sample: peripheral blood. This clonotype was obtained from a man aged 55-75 years with acute or convalescent COVID-19. The gene calls are TRBV30 and TRBJ2-2; TRBD2 matches 8 bases. This chain's CDR3 is CASGGGINTGELFF. The CDR3 coding sequence is TGTGCCTCCGGGGGGGGGATCAACACCGGGGAGCTGTTTTTT.